The T cell receptor (beta chain) described here comes from a study of CD8 T cells in ankylosing spondylitis. The study's findings and limits: A motif in TCR beta, a set of about eight highly homologous variants, appeared characteristic of ankylosing spondylitis blood.

From germline, CDR1 is ENHRY and CDR2 SYGVKD. CDR3 length: 17 amino acids. Trimming took off 0 bases at V and 4 bases at J, with 19 bases between the two ends. As for this clonotype: Its antigen remains unknown.

Each CDR3 protein gets one entry after TCRdb re-called the 5' RACE reads with MiXCR. The sample consists of roughly 670,000 distinct CDR3 sequences, roughly 19% of them appearing once. The V and J genes are TRBV10-3 and TRBJ2-7, with a tentative D call TRBD1 (5 bases). This sequence originates from a male donor with ankylosing spondylitis. Sequencing was carried out using blood, either unsorted or a sorted T cell fraction (not recorded which). CDR3 bases: TGTGCCATCAGTGAGTCCCATTTAGGGCAGGGCGGTTACGAGCAGTACTTC. Its translation: CAISESHLGQGGYEQYF.